These 20 T cell receptor beta chains came from one sample sequenced in a study of monozygotic twins with inflammatory bowel disease. TCRdb reprocessed the 5' RACE reads and stores each CDR3 protein as one record, lacking DNA. Found here are 93,000 or so distinct CDR3 sequences; the top ten clones hold roughly 1.8%. Input material: blood. These receptors came from a human donor with ulcerative colitis or Crohn's disease, or a healthy co-twin of an affected twin (not recorded which).

V is TRBV7-7 and J is TRBJ2-3. The CDR3 runs to 14 residues. The germline CDR1 and CDR2 sequences are SSHAT and FNYEAQ (reference sequence). This CDR3 reads CASSLAPHADTQYF. The full variable domain, in which reference TRBV7-7 and TRBJ2-3 provide the parts outside the CDR3, is GAGVSQSPRYKVTKRGQDVTLRCDPISSHATLYWYQQALGQGPEFLTYFNYEAQPDKSGLPSDRFSAERPEGSISTLTIQRTEQRDSAMYRCASSLAPHADTQYFGPGTRLTVL.

The chain joins TRBV29-1 to TRBJ2-7; the D gene TCRdb calls, TRBD1, cannot be checked with no DNA. There are 14 residues in the CDR3. CDR1 is SQVTM, CDR2 ANQGSEA, per germline. The CDR3 is CSVIPTAINYEQYF.

This chain connects TRBV7-9 to TRBJ2-7; TCRdb calls TRBD1, which cannot be checked without DNA. CDR1 SEHNR and CDR2 FQNEAQ come from the germline V gene (reference sequence). This CDR3 contains 15 residues. This CDR3 reads CASTAGGGYSYEQYF.

The rearrangement uses TRBV7-9 and TRBJ2-3; TCRdb lists TRBD2, though no DNA is available to test this call. CDR3 length equals 15 residues. Germline V gene lookup returns CDR1 SEHNR and CDR2 FQNEAQ (reference sequence). The CDR3 protein is CASSRGGAGTDTQYF.

The rearrangement uses TRBV2 and TRBJ2-1. The CDR3 runs to 14 residues. CDR1 is SNHLY and CDR2 is FYNNEI in the germline V gene. The CDR3: CASSEGLTFSEQFF.

The CDR3 protein is CSAPRDRGRLATNEKLFF. The chain carries TRBV20-1 and TRBJ1-4; TCRdb lists TRBD1, though no DNA is available to test this call. The CDR3 covers 18 residues. Germline V gene sequence: CDR1 DFQATT, CDR2 SNEGSKA (reference sequence).

The chain employs TRBV11-2 and TRBJ1-4. The germline gives CDR1 SGHAT, CDR2 FQNNGV. There are 20 residues in the CDR3. The CDR3 spells CASSRPPGPGLSRNDRKLFF.

This sequence joins TRBV11-2 and TRBJ2-1; the D call of TRBD1 rests on TCRdb alone, since no DNA is present to check it. This CDR3 is 16 amino acids long. From germline, CDR1 is SGHAT and CDR2 FQNNGV. CDR3 sequence reads: CASSFSVDNAYNEQFF.

This sequence joins TRBV20-1 and TRBJ2-2; TCRdb names TRBD1, which stays unverified in the absence of DNA. The germline CDR1 and CDR2 sequences are DFQATT and SNEGSKA (reference sequence). The CDR3 loop spans 11 amino acids. The CDR3 loop reads CSAPVGGELFF.

The V gene is TRBV11-1, the J gene TRBJ2-1; TCRdb picks TRBD2, but there is no DNA to check that call. From germline, CDR1 is SGHAT and CDR2 FQDESV (reference sequence). CDR3 length: 19 residues. CDR3: CASSRTRVSEGIFYNEQFF. Full variable domain (missing parts from reference TRBV11-1 and TRBJ2-1): EAEVAQSPRYKITEKSQAVAFWCDPISGHATLYWYRQILGQGPELLVQFQDESVVDDSQLPKDRFSAERLKGVDSTLKIQPAELGDSAMYLCASSRTRVSEGIFYNEQFFGPGTRLTVL.

This chain uses TRBV12-3 or TRBV12-4 with TRBJ2-1; there is no DNA to check the TCRdb D call of TRBD2. The CDR3 consists of 15 residues. CDR3 region: CASSPSGGAMDEQFF.

The V call is TRBV11-2, the J call TRBJ1-1; TCRdb reports TRBD1, a call that lacks DNA to check it against. There are 15 residues in the CDR3. The germline CDR1 and CDR2 sequences are SGHAT and FQNNGV. The CDR3 region is CASSRTGRGNTEAFF.

The chain uses TRBV12-3 or TRBV12-4 and TRBJ1-1. The CDR3 has 14 amino acids. The CDR3 is CASILAGFDTEAFF.

The V gene is TRBV6-5, the J gene TRBJ1-2. The germline CDR1 and CDR2 sequences are MNHEY and SVGAGI. CDR3 length: 15 amino acids. Here the CDR3 reads CASSSPPGANYGYTF.

This chain uses TRBV12-3 or TRBV12-4 with TRBJ2-7; the D call of TRBD2 rests on TCRdb alone, since no DNA is present to check it. The CDR3 is 14 amino acids. This CDR3 reads CASLRSSRSYEQYF.

Here the CDR3 reads CASSILLTYEQYF. The rearrangement uses TRBV19 and TRBJ2-7. CDR1 is LNHDA and CDR2 is SQIVND in the germline V gene (reference sequence). This CDR3 spans 13 amino acids.

The rearrangement joins TRBV7-9 to TRBJ2-7. The CDR3 has 12 amino acids. Per the germline V gene, CDR1 is SEHNR and CDR2 is FQNEAQ (reference sequence). CDR3 protein: CASSQVAYEQYF.

The rearrangement uses TRBV19 and TRBJ2-5; the TRBD1 assignment by TCRdb is unverifiable without DNA. The germline V gene has CDR1 LNHDA and CDR2 SQIVND (reference sequence). CDR3 length: 15 residues. The CDR3 sequence: CASSVRDRVGETQYF.

This rearrangement joins TRBV10-2 to TRBJ2-3; TCRdb gives TRBD2 as the D gene, but with no DNA this cannot be confirmed. The CDR3 runs 12 residues. Germline CDR1 is WSHSY and CDR2 is SAAADI. The CDR3 loop reads CASSEGRETQYF.

V usage is TRBV7-3 and J usage is TRBJ2-1; TCRdb's D gene call, TRBD1, goes unchecked for lack of DNA. The CDR3 totals 16 residues. CDR1 and CDR2 (germline): SGHTA, FQGTGA. This chain's CDR3 is CASSLRAGWAYNEQFF. Filled out from reference TRBV7-3 and TRBJ2-1, the complete variable domain reads GAGVSQTPSNKVTEKGKYVELRCDPISGHTALYWYRQSLGQGPEFLIYFQGTGAADDSGLPNDRFFAVRPEGSVSTLKIQRTERGDSAVYLCASSLRAGWAYNEQFFGPGTRLTVL.